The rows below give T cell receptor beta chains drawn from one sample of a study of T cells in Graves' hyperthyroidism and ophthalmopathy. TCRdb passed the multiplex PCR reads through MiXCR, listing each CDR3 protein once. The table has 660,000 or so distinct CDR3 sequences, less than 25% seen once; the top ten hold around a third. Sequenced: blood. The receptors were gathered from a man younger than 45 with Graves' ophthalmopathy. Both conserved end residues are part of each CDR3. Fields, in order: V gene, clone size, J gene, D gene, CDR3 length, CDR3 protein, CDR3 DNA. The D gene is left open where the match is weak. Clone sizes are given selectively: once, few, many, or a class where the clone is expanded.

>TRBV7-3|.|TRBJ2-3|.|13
CASSYKYQDTQYF
TGTGCCAGCAGCTATAAATATCAGGATACGCAGTATTTT
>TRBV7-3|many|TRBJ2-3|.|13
CASSPGTADTQYF
TGTGCCAGCAGCCCAGGGACCGCAGATACGCAGTATTTT
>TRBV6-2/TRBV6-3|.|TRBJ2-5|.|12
CASTPGVETQYF
TGTGCCAGCACTCCAGGGGTGGAGACCCAGTACTTC
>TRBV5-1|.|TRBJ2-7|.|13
CASTDREDYEQYF
TGCGCCAGCACCGACAGGGAGGACTACGAGCAGTACTTC
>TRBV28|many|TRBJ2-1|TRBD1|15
CASSSPGTGGDEQFF
TGTGCCAGCAGCTCCCCCGGGACAGGGGGAGATGAGCAGTTCTTC
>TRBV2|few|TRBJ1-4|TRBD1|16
CASSDDRDRDNEKLFF
TGTGCCAGCAGCGACGATAGAGACAGGGATAATGAAAAACTGTTTTTT
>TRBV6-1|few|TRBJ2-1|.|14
CAARGRASYNEQFF
TGTGCGGCGAGGGGGAGGGCTTCCTACAATGAGCAGTTCTTC
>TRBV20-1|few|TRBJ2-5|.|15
CSAIRPGHRRETQYF
TGCAGTGCTATAAGACCGGGACACCGGCGAGAGACCCAGTACTTC
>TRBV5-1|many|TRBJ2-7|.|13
CASRDPGADEQYF
TGCGCCAGTAGGGATCCGGGAGCTGACGAGCAGTACTTC
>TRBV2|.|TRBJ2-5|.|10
CASSVSTQYF
TGTGCCAGCAGTGTTTCGACCCAGTACTTC
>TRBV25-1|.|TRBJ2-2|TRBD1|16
CASSSLQGAGTGELFF
TGTGCCAGCAGCAGCTTACAGGGGGCGGGCACCGGGGAGCTGTTTTTT
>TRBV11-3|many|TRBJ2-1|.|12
CASSFAGNEQFF
TGTGCCAGCAGCTTTGCAGGGAATGAGCAGTTCTTC
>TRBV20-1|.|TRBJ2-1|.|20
CSARRTGGSAVQGAYNEQFF
TGCAGTGCTCGGCGGACTGGCGGGAGCGCCGTCCAGGGGGCTTACAATGAGCAGTTCTTC
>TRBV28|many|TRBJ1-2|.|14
CASSLGGANYGYTF
TGCGCCAGCAGCTTGGGGGGGGCTAACTATGGCTACACCTTC
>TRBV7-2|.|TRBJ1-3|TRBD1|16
CASSLPRTGNGNTIYF
TGTGCCAGCAGCTTACCGCGGACAGGGAACGGAAACACCATATATTTT
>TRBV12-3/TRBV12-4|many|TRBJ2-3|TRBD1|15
CASSPSDRELDTQYF
TGTGCCAGCAGTCCCTCGGACAGGGAATTAGATACGCAGTATTTT
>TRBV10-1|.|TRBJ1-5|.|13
CASSARQGQPQHF
TGCGCCAGCAGTGCCCGTCAGGGGCAGCCCCAGCATTTT
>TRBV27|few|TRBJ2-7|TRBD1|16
CASSPDSGTGNYEQYF
TGTGCCAGCAGTCCAGATTCCGGGACAGGCAACTACGAGCAGTACTTC
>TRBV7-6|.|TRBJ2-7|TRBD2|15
CASSLSSGRSHEQYF
TGTGCCAGCAGCTTATCTAGCGGGAGGTCCCACGAGCAGTACTTC
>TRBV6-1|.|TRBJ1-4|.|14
CASSNRDRNEKLFF
TGTGCCAGCAGCAACCGGGACCGTAATGAAAAACTGTTTTTT
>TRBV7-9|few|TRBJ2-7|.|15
CASSFGTISSYEQYF
TGTGCCAGCAGCTTCGGCACCATAAGCTCCTACGAGCAGTACTTC
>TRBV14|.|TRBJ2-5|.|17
CASSQDLGSEYGETQYF
TGTGCCAGCAGCCAAGATCTAGGTAGCGAGTATGGGGAGACCCAGTACTTC
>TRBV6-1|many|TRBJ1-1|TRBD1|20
CASSEVGVRSMGQGYTEAFF
TGTGCCAGCAGTGAAGTTGGGGTTCGTTCGATGGGACAGGGGTACACTGAAGCTTTCTTT
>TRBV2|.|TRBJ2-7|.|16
CAGSPADILDSYEQYF
TGTGCCGGCAGTCCTGCGGACATTCTGGACTCCTACGAGCAGTACTTC
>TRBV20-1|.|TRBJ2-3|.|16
CSASPLRDSSTDTQYF
TGCAGTGCTAGCCCTCTCCGGGACTCGAGCACAGATACGCAGTATTTT
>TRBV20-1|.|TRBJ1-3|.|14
CSARPRSSGNTIYF
TGCAGTGCTAGGCCCAGAAGCTCTGGAAACACCATATATTTT
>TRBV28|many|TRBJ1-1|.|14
CASSFQGRGTEAFF
TGTGCCAGCAGTTTCCAAGGGAGAGGTACTGAAGCTTTCTTT
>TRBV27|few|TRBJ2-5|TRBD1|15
CASSPRQGEWETQYF
TGTGCCAGCAGCCCAAGACAGGGGGAGTGGGAGACCCAGTACTTC
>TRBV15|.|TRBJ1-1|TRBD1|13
CATSRDRDTEAFF
TGTGCCACCAGCAGGGACAGGGACACTGAAGCTTTCTTT